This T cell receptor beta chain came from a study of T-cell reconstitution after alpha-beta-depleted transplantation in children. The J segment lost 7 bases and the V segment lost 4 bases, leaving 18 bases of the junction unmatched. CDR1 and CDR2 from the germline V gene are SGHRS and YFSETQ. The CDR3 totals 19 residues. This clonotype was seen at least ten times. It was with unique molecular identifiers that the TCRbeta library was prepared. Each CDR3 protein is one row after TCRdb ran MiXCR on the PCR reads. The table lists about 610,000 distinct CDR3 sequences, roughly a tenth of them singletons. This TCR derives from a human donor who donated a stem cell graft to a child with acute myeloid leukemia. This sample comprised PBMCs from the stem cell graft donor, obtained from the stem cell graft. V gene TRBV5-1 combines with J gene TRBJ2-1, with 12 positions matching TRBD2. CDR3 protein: CASSPGTSGWDPRANEQFF. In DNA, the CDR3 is TGCGCCAGCAGCCCTGGGACTAGCGGGTGGGACCCACGGGCGAATGAGCAGTTCTTC.